This T cell receptor (beta chain) was profiled in a study of blood T cell repertoires in COVID-19. On the study more broadly: Researchers got acute and convalescent COVID-19 samples from the United States, Italy and Spain. Sources were T cells, B-cell-depleted T cells, or PBMCs; the material itself was cDNA or gDNA.

Per the original methods: The authors estimated nucleated cell counts from reference gene primer amplification. Assay used: immunoSEQ multiplex PCR; TCRdb lists only in-frame clones, some missing. The DNA gave D and trimming, while V, J and clone size come from that table. The sample contains 35,000 to 45,000 clones, 85% to 90% of which appear only once. This clone has only a few counts. The CDR3 length is 16 residues. V lost 5 bases and J lost 4, with 19 bases in between. Germline assignment: CDR1 LNHDA and CDR2 SQIVND (reference sequence). The sequencing input was peripheral blood. This receptor was taken from a man in his 70s with acute or convalescent COVID-19. The V gene is TRBV19, the J gene TRBJ2-3, with TRBD1 as a possible D gene (6 bases). CDR3 bases: TGTGCCAGTAGTGGCTCGGGACACCCGAGCGCAGATACGCAGTATTTT. Encoded protein: CASSGSGHPSADTQYF.